Shown below are 27 T cell receptor beta chains from a single sample sequenced in a study of blood T cell repertoires in COVID-19. This table comes from immunoSEQ multiplex PCR, and its TCRdb copy is limited to in-frame clones, with some not included. Among around 170,000 clones listed, about 82% were seen once. Source material: peripheral blood. These TCRs come from a man aged 65-85 years with active or convalescent COVID-19.

The genes are TRBV7-6 and TRBJ2-2; 11 positions agree with TRBD1. Germline CDR1 SGHVS, CDR2 FNYEAQ. V gave up 3 bases and J gave up 5 bases; unmatched junction bases: 2. The CDR3 length is 15 residues. Written as DNA, the CDR3 is TGTGCCAGCAGCTTGGGACAGGGGGGGACCGGGGAGCTGTTTTTT. It is translated as CASSLGQGGTGELFF.

This chain links TRBV7-6 with TRBJ2-1; possible D gene TRBD1, 5 bases. The CDR3 extends over 17 amino acids. CDR1 and CDR2 from the germline V gene are SGHVS and FNYEAQ. V dropped 0 bases and J dropped 0 bases, with 12 bases sitting between them. The CDR3 here is CASSLARTPSSYNEQFF. Written as DNA, the CDR3 is TGTGCCAGCAGCTTAGCGCGGACACCGAGCTCCTACAATGAGCAGTTCTTC.

The chain is built from TRBV29-1 and TRBJ2-5; 8 bases agree with TRBD2. Germline V gene data show CDR1 as SQVTM and CDR2 as ANQGSEA. This CDR3 has 13 amino acids. V was clipped by 7 bases and J by 7 bases; unmatched bases: 11. The CDR3 here is CSGRLSGEGTQYF. The DNA of the CDR3 is TGCAGCGGTCGCCTTAGCGGGGAGGGGACCCAGTACTTC.

This chain connects TRBV18 to TRBJ1-2; weak D call: TRBD1 (6 bases). With 2 bases removed from V and 0 bases from J, the gap between germline ends came to 19 bases. The length of the CDR3 is 18 residues. The germline gives CDR1 KGHSH, CDR2 LQKENI. This CDR3 is CASSPVAGVQTTNYGYTF. The DNA for the CDR3 is TGTGCCAGCTCACCAGTCGCAGGGGTACAGACAACTAACTATGGCTACACCTTC.

The V call is TRBV29-1, the J call TRBJ2-5, with D maybe TRBD2 (6 bases). Trimming took 5 bases from V and 4 from J, leaving 17 bases between them. The CDR3 is 14 amino acids. CDR1 is SQVTM and CDR2 is ANQGSEA in the germline V gene. DNA for the CDR3: TGCAGCGTTTTGCGATCCGGGGGTGGAGAGACCCAGTACTTC. This encodes CSVLRSGGGETQYF. The full variable domain, completed using reference TRBV29-1 and TRBJ2-5, is SAVISQKPSRDICQRGTSLTIQCQVDSQVTMMFWYRQQPGQSLTLIATANQGSEATYESGFVIDKFPISRPNLTFSTLTVSNMSPEDSSIYLCSVLRSGGGETQYFGPGTRLLVL.

The J gene is TRBJ2-2, the V gene TRBV7-6; 8 bases match TRBD1. The CDR3 is 16 amino acids. CDR1 SGHVS and CDR2 FNYEAQ come from the germline V gene. J lost 4 bases, V lost 5 bases, and 9 bases had no gene match. The CDR3, as DNA: TGTGCCAGCAGCCCAGGACAGGGCCCCCGCACCGGGGAGCTGTTTTTT. Its protein is CASSPGQGPRTGELFF.

V is TRBV5-6 and J is TRBJ1-5, with TRBD1 matching 9 bases. V dropped 4 bases and J dropped 4; count of bases not matched to a gene: 6. The length of the CDR3 is 15 residues. The germline gives CDR1 SGHDT, CDR2 YYEEEE. CDR3 nucleotide sequence: TGTGCCAGCAGCCGGACAGGGGCGAGAAATCAGCCCCAGCATTTT. Encoded protein: CASSRTGARNQPQHF.

The V call is TRBV6-5, the J call TRBJ1-3; D is possibly TRBD1 (6 bases). The germline V gene has CDR1 MNHEY and CDR2 SVGAGI. This CDR3 is 16 amino acids long. V dropped 0 bases and J dropped 4 bases, with 13 bases sitting between them. The CDR3 sequence: CASSYSGAALGNTIYF. The CDR3 nucleotides are TGTGCCAGCAGTTACTCGGGGGCAGCTCTGGGAAACACCATATATTTT.

This chain joins TRBV4-3 and TRBJ1-2, with 8 bases lining up with TRBD1. The germline gives CDR1 LGHNA, CDR2 YSLEER. The length of the CDR3 is 14 residues. The V and J ends lost 4 bases and 5 bases, in that order; junction bases with no gene match: 6. CDR3 sequence (DNA): TGCGCCAGCAGCCGAGACAGGGGCCCTTATGGCTACACCTTC. Protein sequence: CASSRDRGPYGYTF.

The chain employs TRBV11-2 and TRBJ2-3; 8 bases are a match to TRBD1. Germline values: CDR1 SGHAT, CDR2 FQNNGV. V gave up 5 bases and J gave up 2 bases; unmatched junction bases: 9. The CDR3 has 16 amino acids. CDR3 amino acids: CASSPHGQGNTDTQYF. CDR3 in DNA: TGTGCCAGCAGCCCCCACGGACAGGGTAACACAGATACGCAGTATTTT. The variable domain in full, with the rest retrieved from reference TRBV11-2 and TRBJ2-3, is EAGVAQSPRYKIIEKRQSVAFWCNPISGHATLYWYQQILGQGPKLLIQFQNNGVVDDSQLPKDRFSAERLKGVDSTLKIQPAKLEDSAVYLCASSPHGQGNTDTQYFGPGTRLTVL.

This chain uses TRBV7-2 with TRBJ2-7; 10 bases fit TRBD2. The CDR3 covers 15 residues. Germline lookup yields CDR1 SGHTA and CDR2 FQGNSA. V lost 2 bases, J lost 7 bases, and 8 bases stayed unmatched. CDR3 DNA: TGTGCCAGCAGCTTACTAGCGGGGGCCAACGGGGAGCAGTACTTC. Translating it yields CASSLLAGANGEQYF. Drawing the rest from reference TRBV7-2 and TRBJ2-7, the complete variable domain is GAGVSQSPSNKVTEKGKDVELRCDPISGHTALYWYRQSLGQGLEFLIYFQGNSAPDKSGLPSDRFSAERTGGSVSTLTIQRTQQEDSAVYLCASSLLAGANGEQYFGPGTRLTVT.

The rearrangement links TRBV7-2 to TRBJ1-5; TRBD1 is a possible D gene (5 bases). There are 15 residues in the CDR3. The ends were cut back, 2 bases at V and 7 bases at J, with 15 bases in the middle. Germline loops: CDR1 SGHTA, CDR2 FQGNSA. The CDR3 nucleotides are TGTGCCAGCAGCTTAACCGGCGGGGGTGACCAGCCCCAGCATTTT. Its translation is CASSLTGGGDQPQHF.

This clone was seen just once. The chain uses TRBV5-1 and TRBJ2-3; D remains ambiguous. Germline CDR1 SGHRS, CDR2 YFSETQ. The CDR3 has 15 residues. V dropped 0 bases and J dropped 0 bases, with 8 bases sitting between them. The CDR3 nucleotides are TGCGCCAGCAGCTTGGATGGCCACAGCACAGATACGCAGTATTTT. This sequence encodes CASSLDGHSTDTQYF.

The chain combines TRBV20-1 with TRBJ2-5, with 9 bases matching TRBD2. The CDR3 is 14 residues long. With V trimmed by 3 bases and J by 7 bases, 9 bases remained unmatched. Germline CDR1 is DFQATT and CDR2 is SNEGSKA (reference sequence). The CDR3 coding sequence is TGCAGTGCTAGTGTGGCTAGCGGGGAAGGGACCCAGTACTTC. This codes for CSASVASGEGTQYF.

The chain recombines TRBV11-3 with TRBJ2-1; TRBD2 aligns across 12 bases. V dropped 2 bases and J dropped 0; count of bases not matched to a gene: 2. This CDR3 has 17 residues. CDR1 is SGHNT and CDR2 is YENEEA in the germline V gene. The CDR3 DNA sequence: TGTGCCAGCAGCTTACTAGCGGGGGGGAGCTCCTACAATGAGCAGTTCTTC. The encoded protein is CASSLLAGGSSYNEQFF.

The chain combines TRBV3-1 (or the pseudogene TRBV3-2) with TRBJ2-7; maybe TRBD1 (6 bases). Trimming left V 4 bases short and J 4 bases short, with 8 bases between. The CDR3 contains 12 residues. Germline CDR1 LGHDT, CDR2 YNNKEL (reference sequence). CDR3 nucleotides: TGTGCCAGCAGCCGACAGGTTTACGAGCAGTACTTC. Its translation: CASSRQVYEQYF.

Regarding this clone: The identical CDR3 is also encoded by other nucleotide sequences in the sample. This chain's CDR3 is CASSPRQGANYGYTF. CDR3 bases: TGTGCCAGTAGTCCACGACAGGGAGCTAACTATGGCTACACCTTC. The rearrangement joins TRBV19 to TRBJ1-2; 7 bases agree with TRBD1. The length of the CDR3 is 15 residues. J lost 0 bases, V lost 5 bases, and 6 bases had no gene match. CDR1 is LNHDA, CDR2 SQIVND, per germline (reference sequence).

The rearrangement links TRBV5-1 to TRBJ2-7; 9 positions agree with TRBD2. V gave up 0 bases and J gave up 6 bases; unmatched junction bases: 4. The germline gives CDR1 SGHRS, CDR2 YFSETQ. This CDR3 is built from 14 residues. In DNA form, the CDR3 reads TGCGCCAGCAGCTTGGGACTAGCGGACGGCGAGCAGTACTTC. It encodes CASSLGLADGEQYF.

The chain couples TRBV30 to TRBJ1-3; possible D gene TRBD1, 6 bases. The V gene's germline CDR1 is GTSNPN and CDR2 SVGIG (reference sequence). The CDR3 is made up of 12 amino acids. The CDR3 protein is CAREGDGNTIYF. CDR3 coding DNA: TGTGCTCGAGAGGGGGATGGAAACACCATATATTTT.

The chain links TRBV2 to TRBJ2-5; 9 bases are a match to TRBD2. CDR1 is SNHLY and CDR2 is FYNNEI in the germline V gene. J gave up 5 bases and V 6 bases, and 7 bases lay outside the gene matches. The length of the CDR3 is 14 residues. CDR3: CASRGAGGRETQYF. In nucleotides, the CDR3 is TGTGCCAGCAGAGGAGCGGGGGGTCGGGAGACCCAGTACTTC.

DNA for the CDR3: TGTGCCAGCCTCGGAGTGGCGGAGAACACCGGGGAGCTGTTTTTT. It codes for CASLGVAENTGELFF. This chain uses TRBV6-5 with TRBJ2-2; D is uncertain. Germline CDR1 reads MNHEY; CDR2 reads SVGAGI. The CDR3 extends over 15 amino acids. Trimming removed 8 bases from V and 1 base from J, with 14 bases in between.

The gene calls are TRBV2 and TRBJ2-5, with 13 nucleotides matching TRBD2. Germline lookup yields CDR1 SNHLY and CDR2 FYNNEI. Trimming at V came to 6 bases and at J to 4 bases, leaving 11 bases not matched to a gene. The CDR3 is 17 residues long. This chain's CDR3 is CASSLGTSGDYAETQYF. Here the CDR3 DNA reads TGTGCCAGCAGCCTGGGGACTAGCGGGGACTACGCAGAGACCCAGTACTTC.

The CDR3 region has the DNA TGTGCTAGTGGTTTGGAGGGGACAGGGAGCTCCTATAATTCACCCCTCCACTTT. Encoded protein: CASGLEGTGSSYNSPLHF. This rearrangement joins TRBV12-5 to TRBJ1-6, with 9 bases aligning to TRBD1. This CDR3 contains 18 residues. With 1 base clipped from V and 0 bases from J, the junction kept 4 bases outside the gene matches. The V gene's germline CDR1 is LGHNT and CDR2 FRNRAP.

The CDR3 DNA sequence: TGTGCCAGCAGCCATAGCCGGGGGACAGGTACCGGCTACACCTTC. It encodes CASSHSRGTGTGYTF. The chain carries TRBV7-2 and TRBJ1-2; 8 nucleotides align to TRBD1. This CDR3 is 15 amino acids long. Germline trimming cut 5 bases from V and 8 bases from J; bases unmatched to any gene: 13. From germline, CDR1 is SGHTA and CDR2 FQGNSA.

The chain is built from TRBV7-9 and TRBJ2-7, with 12 positions matching TRBD2. The CDR3 length is 17 residues. Trimming at V came to 2 bases and at J to 1 base, leaving 6 bases not matched to a gene. In germline, CDR1 is SEHNR, CDR2 FQNEAQ (reference sequence). The CDR3 DNA reads TGTGCCAGCAGCTTATTCCGGACTAGCGGGATTTCCTACGAGCAGTACTTC. Amino acid sequence: CASSLFRTSGISYEQYF.

The rearrangement uses TRBV6-6 and TRBJ2-7; 10 bases line up with TRBD2. V gave up 5 bases and J gave up 6 bases; unmatched junction bases: 13. Germline CDR1 MNHNY, CDR2 SVGAGI (reference sequence). The CDR3 has 16 amino acids. The CDR3, as DNA: TGTGCCAGCAGTCCCCCCGAGCGGGGGGGCTGGGGCGAGCAGTACTTC. Translating it yields CASSPPERGGWGEQYF.

This chain joins TRBV29-1 and TRBJ1-1, with 8 bases aligning to TRBD1. The junction had 10 bases not matched to a gene; V was cut back by 7 bases and J by 3 bases. This CDR3 has 14 amino acids. The V gene's germline CDR1 is SQVTM and CDR2 ANQGSEA. As DNA, the CDR3 is TGCAGCGCCGCAAGCCTACAGGGGGACACTGAAGCTTTCTTT. Translated: CSAASLQGDTEAFF.